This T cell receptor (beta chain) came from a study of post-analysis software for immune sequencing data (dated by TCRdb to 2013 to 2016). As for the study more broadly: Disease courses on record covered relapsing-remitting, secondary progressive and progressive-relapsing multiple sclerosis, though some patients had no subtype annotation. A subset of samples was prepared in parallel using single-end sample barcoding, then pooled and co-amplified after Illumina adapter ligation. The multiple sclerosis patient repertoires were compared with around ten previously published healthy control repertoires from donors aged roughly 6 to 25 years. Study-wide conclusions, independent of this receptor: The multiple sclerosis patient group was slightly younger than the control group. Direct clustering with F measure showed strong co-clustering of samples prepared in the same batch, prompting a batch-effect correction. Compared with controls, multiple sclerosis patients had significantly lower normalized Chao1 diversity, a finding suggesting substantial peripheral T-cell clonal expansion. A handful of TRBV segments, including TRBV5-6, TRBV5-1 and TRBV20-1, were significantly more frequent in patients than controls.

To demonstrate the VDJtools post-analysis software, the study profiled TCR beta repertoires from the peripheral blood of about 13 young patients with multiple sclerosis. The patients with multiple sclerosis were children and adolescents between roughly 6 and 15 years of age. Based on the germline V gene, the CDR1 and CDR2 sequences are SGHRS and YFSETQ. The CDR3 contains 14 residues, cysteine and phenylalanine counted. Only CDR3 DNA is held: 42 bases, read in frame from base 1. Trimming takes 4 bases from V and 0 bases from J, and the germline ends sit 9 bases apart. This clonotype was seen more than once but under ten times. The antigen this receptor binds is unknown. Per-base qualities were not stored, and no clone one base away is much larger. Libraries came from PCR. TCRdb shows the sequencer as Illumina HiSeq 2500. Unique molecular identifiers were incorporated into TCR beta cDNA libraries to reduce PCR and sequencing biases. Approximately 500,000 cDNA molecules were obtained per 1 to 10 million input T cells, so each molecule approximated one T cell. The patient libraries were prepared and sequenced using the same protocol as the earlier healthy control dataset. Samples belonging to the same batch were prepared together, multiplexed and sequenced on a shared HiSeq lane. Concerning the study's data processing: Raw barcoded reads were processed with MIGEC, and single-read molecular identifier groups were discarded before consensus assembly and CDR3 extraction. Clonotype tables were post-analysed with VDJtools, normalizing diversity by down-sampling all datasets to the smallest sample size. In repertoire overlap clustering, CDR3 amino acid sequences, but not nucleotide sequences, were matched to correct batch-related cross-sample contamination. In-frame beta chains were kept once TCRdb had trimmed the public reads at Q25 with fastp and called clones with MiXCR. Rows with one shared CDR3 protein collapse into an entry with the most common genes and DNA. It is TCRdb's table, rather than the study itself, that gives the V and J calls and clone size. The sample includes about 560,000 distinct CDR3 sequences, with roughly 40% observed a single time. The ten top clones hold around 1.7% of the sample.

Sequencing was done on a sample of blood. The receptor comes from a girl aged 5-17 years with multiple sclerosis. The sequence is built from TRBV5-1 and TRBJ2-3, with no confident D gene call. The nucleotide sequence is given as TGCGCCAGCAGCCGGATGCGGAGCACAGATACGCAGTATTTT. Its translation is CASSRMRSTDTQYF.